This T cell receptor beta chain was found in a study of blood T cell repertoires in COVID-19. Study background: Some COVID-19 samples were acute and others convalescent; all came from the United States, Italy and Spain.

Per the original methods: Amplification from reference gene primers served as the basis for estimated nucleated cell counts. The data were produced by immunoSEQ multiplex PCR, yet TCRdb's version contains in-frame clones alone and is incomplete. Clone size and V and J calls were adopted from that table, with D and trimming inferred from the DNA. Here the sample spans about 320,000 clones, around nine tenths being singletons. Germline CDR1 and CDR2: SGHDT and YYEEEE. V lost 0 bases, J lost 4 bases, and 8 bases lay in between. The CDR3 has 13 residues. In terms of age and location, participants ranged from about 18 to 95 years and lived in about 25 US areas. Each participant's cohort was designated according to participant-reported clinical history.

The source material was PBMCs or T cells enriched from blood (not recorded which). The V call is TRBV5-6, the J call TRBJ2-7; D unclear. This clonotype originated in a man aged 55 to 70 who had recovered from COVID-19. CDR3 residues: CASSLGLKYEQYF. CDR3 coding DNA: TGTGCCAGCAGCTTGGGACTGAAATACGAGCAGTACTTC.